These 11 T cell receptor beta chains share one sample of origin, sequenced in a study of graft-versus-host responses after intestinal transplantation. Intraepithelial lymphocytes and lamina propria lymphocytes were released through processing of graft tissue. Measured with immunoSEQ multiplex PCR; TCRdb has only the in-frame clones, and not every one. The data hold some 15,000 clones, with approximately 80% observed a single time. The material was ileum tissue, obtained around 580 days after intestinal transplantation. The source of these receptors is a human patient who received an intestinal transplant, so some T cells may come from the graft donor.

This sequence joins TRBV14 and TRBJ2-3, with unresolved D. Germline V gene lookup returns CDR1 SGHDN and CDR2 FVKESK. This CDR3 is built from 15 residues. Trimming removed 10 bases at V and 0 bases at J, with 17 bases between. This chain's CDR3 is CATSFTGSSTDTQYF. The CDR3 DNA reads as TGTGCCACCTCATTCACCGGTTCTAGCACAGATACGCAGTATTTT.

This clone appeared a few times. The CDR3 DNA follows: TGTGCCAGCAGTGAACTTCGACAGACGCATGGCTACACCTTC. Translation gives CASSELRQTHGYTF. V gene TRBV6-1 combines with J gene TRBJ1-2; the D gene is possibly TRBD1 (5 bases). Trimming took off 2 bases at V and 6 bases at J, with 13 bases between the two ends. This CDR3 spans 14 amino acids. The germline V gene has CDR1 MNHNS and CDR2 SASEGT.

The CDR3 protein is CASSLTAGRKETQYF. DNA for the CDR3: TGTGCCAGCAGCTTAACCGCGGGACGGAAAGAGACCCAGTACTTC. The chain recombines TRBV7-3 with TRBJ2-5; perhaps TRBD2 as D (6 bases). Germline V gene data show CDR1 as SGHTA and CDR2 as FQGTGA. The CDR3 is made up of 15 amino acids. Deletions cut 0 bases from V and 3 bases from J, with 11 bases between.

This CDR3 reads CASSGGLAQETQYF. The CDR3 nucleotides read TGCGCCAGCAGCGGGGGACTAGCCCAAGAGACCCAGTACTTC. The chain employs TRBV5-1 and TRBJ2-5, with TRBD2 matching 9 bases. The length of the CDR3 is 14 residues. J lost 1 base, V lost 4 bases, and 2 bases had no gene match. Germline-derived CDR1 and CDR2 are SGHRS and YFSETQ.

The V gene is TRBV30, the J gene TRBJ1-5; unclear D gene. The CDR3 totals 13 residues. Germline-derived CDR1 and CDR2 are GTSNPN and SVGIG (reference sequence). V dropped 3 bases and J dropped 4 bases, with 10 bases sitting between them. In nucleotides, the CDR3 is TGTGCCTGGAGAGACGGCTGGAATCAGCCCCAGCATTTT. Encoded protein: CAWRDGWNQPQHF. Based on the CDR3 plus reference TRBV30 and TRBJ1-5, the full variable domain is SQTIHQWPATLVQPVGSPLSLECTVEGTSNPNLYWYRQAAGRGLQLLFYSVGIGQISSEVPQNLSASRPQDRQFILSSKKLLLSDSGFYLCAWRDGWNQPQHFGDGTRLSIL.

The J gene is TRBJ2-1, the V gene TRBV19; D is tentatively TRBD1 or TRBD2 (5 bases each). In germline, CDR1 is LNHDA, CDR2 SQIVND (reference sequence). The CDR3 is made up of 16 amino acids. Trimming removed 3 bases at V and 6 bases at J, with 18 bases between. The CDR3 sequence: CASSIRGEWTGNEQFF. CDR3 sequence (DNA): TGTGCCAGTAGTATTAGAGGGGAATGGACTGGCAATGAGCAGTTCTTC.

The chain combines TRBV27 with TRBJ1-1, with D perhaps TRBD1 (6 bases). Germline V gives CDR1 MNHEY, CDR2 SMNVEV (reference sequence). The CDR3 is 15 residues long. V dropped 5 bases and J dropped 0 bases, with 13 bases sitting between them. The DNA of the CDR3 is TGTGCCAGCAGTCCTTACAGGGAAATGAACACTGAAGCTTTCTTT. Translating it yields CASSPYREMNTEAFF.

For this clone: Mismatch with germline at one junction end may stem from a read error. The gene calls are TRBV9 and TRBJ1-4, with D possibly being TRBD1 (5 bases). Germline V gene sequence: CDR1 SGDLS, CDR2 YYNGEE. This CDR3 contains 15 residues. CDR3 coding DNA: TGTGCCAGCAGCGTAGATCAAGGGACGGGTGAAAAACTGCTTTTT. This codes for CASSVDQGTGEKLLF.

This clone has a single count. The chain has TRBV6-1 and TRBJ2-5, with no clear D. The last part of the DNA fits TRBJ2-7 better; the J call may be wrong. Per germline, CDR1 MNHNS and CDR2 SASEGT. This CDR3 has 14 residues. CDR3: CASSERPASYEQYF. Written as DNA, the CDR3 is TGTGCCAGCAGTGAACGACCAGCCTCCTACGAGCAGTACTTC.

There are a few counts of this clone. This chain connects TRBV7-9 to TRBJ1-2; maybe TRBD1 (5 bases). This CDR3 has 13 residues. V lost 0 bases and J 7 bases, leaving 9 bases between the germline ends. The germline CDR1 and CDR2 sequences are SEHNR and FQNEAQ (reference sequence). CDR3 in DNA: TGTGCCAGCAGCTTAGCCAACGGGGCTGGCTACACCTTC. As protein: CASSLANGAGYTF. Supplemented by reference TRBV7-9 and TRBJ1-2, the full variable domain reads DTGVSQNPRHKITKRGQNVTFRCDPISEHNRLYWYRQTLGQGPEFLTYFQNEAQLEKSRLLSDRFSAERPKGSFSTLEIQRTEQGDSAMYLCASSLANGAGYTFGSGTRLTVV.

The chain recombines TRBV9 with TRBJ2-1; 10 nucleotides align to TRBD2. Germline assignment: CDR1 SGDLS and CDR2 YYNGEE. Germline trimming cut 6 bases from V and 7 bases from J; bases unmatched to any gene: 10. CDR3 length: 15 residues. Written as DNA, the CDR3 is TGTGCCAGCAAACCGGAAGCGGGGGGGCTGAATGAGCAGTTCTTC. Translated: CASKPEAGGLNEQFF.